Described below is a single T cell receptor (beta chain) sequence and its context. The assay was immunoSEQ multiplex PCR, and TCRdb's table has in-frame clones only and misses some. The sample contains about 390,000 clones, approximately 89% of which appear only once. These data are taken from a study of blood T cell repertoires in COVID-19. Study overall: PBMCs, B-cell-depleted T cells, or T cells provided the cDNA or gDNA that made up the material.

While infection was still active, Seattle patients were enrolled and then followed longitudinally. The length of the CDR3 is 13 residues. The germline V and J ends were trimmed by 4 bases and 0 bases, with 7 bases remaining between them. From germline, CDR1 is SGHKS and CDR2 YYEKEE (reference sequence). The sample comprised peripheral blood. This clonotype was sampled from a woman between 55 and 75 years old with COVID-19, enrolled during active disease. The chain recombines TRBV5-5 with TRBJ1-1; D remains unclear. In DNA form, the CDR3 reads TGTGCCAGCAGCCCTTTAATGAACACTGAAGCTTTCTTT. Translated, it gives CASSPLMNTEAFF.